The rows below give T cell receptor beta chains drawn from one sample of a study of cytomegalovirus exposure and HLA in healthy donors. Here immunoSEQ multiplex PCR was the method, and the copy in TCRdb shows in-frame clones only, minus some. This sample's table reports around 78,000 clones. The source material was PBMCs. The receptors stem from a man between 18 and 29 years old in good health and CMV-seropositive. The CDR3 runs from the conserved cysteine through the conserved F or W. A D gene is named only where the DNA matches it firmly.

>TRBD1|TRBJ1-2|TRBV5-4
CASSFIDRVYTF
TGTGCCAGCAGCTTTATCGACAGGGTCTACACCTTC
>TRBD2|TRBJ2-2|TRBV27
CASSLLGGANTGELFF
TGTGCCAGCAGTTTATTGGGGGGGGCGAACACCGGGGAGCTGTTTTTT
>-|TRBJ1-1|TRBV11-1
CASSHLFASMNTEAFF
TGTGCCAGCAGCCACCTGTTCGCCTCTATGAACACTGAAGCTTTCTTT
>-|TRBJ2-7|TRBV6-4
CASSADDRPHEQYF
TGTGCCAGCAGTGCCGACGACAGGCCCCACGAGCAGTACTTC
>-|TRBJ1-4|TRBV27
CASRPLQGLDEKLFF
TGTGCCAGCAGACCACTCCAGGGCCTTGATGAAAAACTGTTTTTT
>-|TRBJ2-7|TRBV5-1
CASSLVANEQYF
TGCGCCAGCAGCTTGGTTGCGAACGAGCAGTACTTC
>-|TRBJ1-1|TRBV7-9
CASLIPGSTEAFF
TGTGCCAGTCTAATCCCCGGGAGCACTGAAGCTTTCTTT
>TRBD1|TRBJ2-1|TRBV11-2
CASSEPGQGSYNEQFF
TGTGCCAGCAGCGAACCGGGACAGGGATCCTACAATGAGCAGTTCTTC
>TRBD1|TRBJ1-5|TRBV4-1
CASSLHDETGGKPQHF
TGCGCCAGCAGCTTACACGACGAGACAGGGGGCAAGCCCCAGCATTTT
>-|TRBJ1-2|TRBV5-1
CASSTRAGQSNYGYTF
TGCGCCAGCAGCACCAGAGCTGGACAGTCGAATTATGGCTACACCTTC
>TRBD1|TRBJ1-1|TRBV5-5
CASSLLETGGIEAFF
TGTGCCAGCAGCTTGCTTGAGACAGGGGGAATCGAAGCTTTCTTT
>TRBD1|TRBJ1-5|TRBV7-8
CASSLGDRVSGQPQHF
TGTGCCAGCAGCTTAGGGGACAGGGTCTCGGGTCAGCCCCAGCATTTT
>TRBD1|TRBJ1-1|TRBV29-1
CSVGPGGFTEAFF
TGCAGCGTTGGCCCAGGGGGCTTCACTGAAGCTTTCTTT
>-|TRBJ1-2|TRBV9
CASSVAGYGYTF
TGTGCCAGCAGCGTAGCGGGTTATGGCTACACCTTC
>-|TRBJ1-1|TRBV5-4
CASSRTVTMNTEAFF
TGTGCCAGCAGCCGGACAGTGACCATGAACACTGAAGCTTTCTTT
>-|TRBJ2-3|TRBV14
CASSHSRHTDTQYF
TGTGCCAGCAGCCATTCGAGACACACAGATACGCAGTATTTT
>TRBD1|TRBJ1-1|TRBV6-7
CASITPPEAGGMNTEAFF
TGTGCCAGCATTACACCACCAGAGGCAGGGGGCATGAACACTGAAGCTTTCTTT
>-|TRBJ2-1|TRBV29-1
CSVGTAWGGNSYNEQFF
TGCAGCGTTGGGACGGCTTGGGGGGGCAACTCCTACAATGAGCAGTTCTTC
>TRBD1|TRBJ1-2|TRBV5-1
CASSPELTGARVHGYTF
TGCGCCAGCAGCCCGGAACTCACAGGGGCGCGCGTTCATGGCTACACCTTC
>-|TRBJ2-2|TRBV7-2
CASSLALYEIGELFF
TGTGCCAGCAGCTTAGCTCTTTACGAGATCGGGGAGCTGTTTTTT
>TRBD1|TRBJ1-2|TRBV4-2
CASSQDRGQVRYGYTF
TGTGCCAGCAGCCAAGATCGGGGACAGGTCCGCTATGGCTACACCTTC
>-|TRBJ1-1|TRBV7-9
CASSSFGNTEAFF
TGTGCCAGCAGCTCTTTCGGGAACACTGAAGCTTTCTTT
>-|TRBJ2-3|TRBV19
CASSEGYTFKYF
TGTGCCAGTAGTGAGGGCTATACGTTTAAGTATTTT
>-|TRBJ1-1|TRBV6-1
CASSEEGGAEAFF
TGTGCCAGCAGTGAGGAGGGAGGGGCTGAAGCTTTCTTT